Described below is a single T cell receptor (beta chain) sequence and its context. Two negative PCRs, clearance, or symptom resolution had been documented for recovered Cohort 3 donors. This sample is drawn from a study of blood T cell repertoires in COVID-19. Study overall: T cells, B-cell-depleted T cells, or PBMCs supplied cDNA or gDNA.

With V trimmed by 6 bases and J by 7 bases, 4 bases remained unmatched. CDR1 SGHTA and CDR2 FQGNSA come from the germline V gene. The CDR3 is 13 amino acids. Method: immunoSEQ multiplex PCR; TCRdb's copy keeps in-frame clones and lacks some. The profile covers over 150,000 clones, with approximately 89% appearing a single time and 6.2% taken by the ten largest. The source is a man aged 35-49 years who had recovered from COVID-19. The V and J genes are TRBV7-2 and TRBJ1-2; 11 bases match TRBD1. Sample: PBMCs or T cells enriched from blood (not recorded which). The CDR3 reads CASSLGTGGGYTF. The DNA for the CDR3 is TGTGCCAGCAGTCTTGGGACAGGGGGTGGCTACACCTTC.